This T cell receptor (beta chain) was sequenced for a study of blood T cell repertoires in COVID-19. The wider study: Both acute and convalescent COVID-19 samples were obtained from the United States, Italy and Spain. T cells, B-cell-depleted T cells, or PBMCs provided the cDNA or gDNA that served as material.

In the original processing: The authors estimated nucleated cell counts from reference gene primer amplification. This table comes from immunoSEQ multiplex PCR, and its TCRdb copy is limited to in-frame clones, with some not included. V and J calls and clone size are given by that table; D and trimming were obtained from the DNA. Of some 120,000 clones listed, around 80% are singletons. The length of the CDR3 is 12 residues. The germline CDR1 and CDR2 sequences are KGHDR and SFDVKD. J was trimmed by 3 bases and V by 12 bases; bases with no gene match: 4. Material for sequencing was peripheral blood. The source of this sequence is a man in his 70s with acute or convalescent COVID-19. The rearrangement uses TRBV24-1 and TRBJ2-5; 9 nucleotides align to TRBD1. This CDR3 reads CARGTGKETQYF. DNA for the CDR3: TGTGCCCGGGGGACAGGGAAAGAGACCCAGTACTTC.